Sequencing of this T cell receptor (beta chain) was carried out in a study of T cell clones after liver transplantation. About the research overall: Tolerance: complete withdrawal held at least one year, liver enzymes staying within twice normal.

Points from the study as a whole: In two subjects, few donor cells limited the measurable donor-reactive repertoire. Post-transplant time points were not standardized, so conclusions are preliminary.

TCRdb's copy holds only in-frame clones and misses some; the assay was immunoSEQ multiplex PCR. Of roughly 50,000 clones in the sample, approximately 84% were seen once. A few counts support this clone. The antigen is not known. CDR1 SGHTS and CDR2 YDEGEE come from the germline V gene. This CDR3 has 16 residues. V shed 4 bases and J 3 bases; nucleotides not matched to a gene: 11. The specimen comprised CD4+ T cells from blood, sampled before liver transplant. This receptor was identified in a human donor who received a liver transplant. The V and J genes are TRBV5-8 and TRBJ2-5; 8 bases line up with TRBD1. CDR3 residues: CASSLGAGGHKETQYF. The CDR3 DNA follows: TGTGCCAGCAGCCTAGGGGCAGGGGGCCACAAAGAGACCCAGTACTTC.